The present T cell receptor (beta chain) was sequenced within a study of CXCR4 blockade with PD-1 therapy in pancreatic cancer. Findings and caveats of the study: Tumors were clonally expanded, mean 0.14 versus 0.05 in healthy blood.

Germline CDR1 and CDR2: GTSNPN and SVGIG (reference sequence). The CDR3 totals 16 residues. V dropped 5 bases and J dropped 6 bases, with 22 bases sitting between them. Patients who provided the archived tumor blocks had not received neoadjuvant therapy before surgery. In regard to this clone: The antigen remains undetermined.

Generated by immunoSEQ multiplex PCR, the TCRdb table keeps only in-frame clones and is missing some. This sample has thousands of clones, with more than 45% found just once. The receptor was isolated from a human donor with pancreatic ductal adenocarcinoma. The sample consisted of tumor tissue. The V call is TRBV30, the J call TRBJ1-4; D not certain. The CDR3 reads CAWASSALTAYEKLFF. The DNA of the CDR3 is TGTGCCTGGGCTTCATCCGCACTCACAGCCTATGAAAAACTGTTTTTT.